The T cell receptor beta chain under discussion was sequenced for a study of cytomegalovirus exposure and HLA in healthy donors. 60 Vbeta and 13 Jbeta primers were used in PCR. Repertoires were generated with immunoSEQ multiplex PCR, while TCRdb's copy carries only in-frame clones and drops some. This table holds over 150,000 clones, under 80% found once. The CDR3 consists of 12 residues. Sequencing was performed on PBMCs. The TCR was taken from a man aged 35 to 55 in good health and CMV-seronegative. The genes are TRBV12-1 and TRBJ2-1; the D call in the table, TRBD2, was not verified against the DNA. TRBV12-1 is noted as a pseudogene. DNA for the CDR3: TGTGCCAGCAGCCCCCCTTACAATGAGCAGTTCTTC. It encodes CASSPPYNEQFF.